This TCR beta chain was captured by sequencing in a study of molecular identifiers for immune sequencing clone quantification. Making the bulk TCR libraries relied on previously described methods and listed TCR primers. One entry per CDR3 protein, called by TCRdb with MiXCR from the PCR reads. This table holds some 650,000 distinct CDR3 sequences, just under 20% found once. This clonotype was seen many times. The length of the CDR3 is 14 residues. The ends were cut back, 0 bases at V and 6 bases at J, with 12 bases in the middle. In germline, CDR1 is SGHKS, CDR2 YYEKEE (reference sequence). This sequence originates from a human donor in good health. Some libraries in this study had Jurkat cell RNA spiked in. This chain connects TRBV5-5 to TRBJ1-1; a possible D gene is TRBD1 (5 bases). Sequenced: naive CD8+ T cells from blood, with Jurkat cell RNA spiked in. Subset specified: FACS-sorted CD8+CD4-CCR7+CD45RA+ naive T cells. The CDR3 nucleotides are TGTGCCAGCAGCTTGGCGCGCCGGGGGGCTGAAGCTTTCTTT. Protein sequence: CASSLARRGAEAFF.